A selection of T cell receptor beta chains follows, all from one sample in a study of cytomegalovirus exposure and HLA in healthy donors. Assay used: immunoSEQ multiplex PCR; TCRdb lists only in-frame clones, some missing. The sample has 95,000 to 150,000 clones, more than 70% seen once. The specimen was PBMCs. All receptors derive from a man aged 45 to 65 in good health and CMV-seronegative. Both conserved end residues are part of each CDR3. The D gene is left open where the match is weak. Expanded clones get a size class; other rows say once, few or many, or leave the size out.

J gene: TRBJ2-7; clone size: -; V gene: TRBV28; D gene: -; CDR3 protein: CASSTRRDSLYEQYF; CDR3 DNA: TGTGCCAGCAGCACTCGGAGGGACTCACTCTACGAGCAGTACTTC
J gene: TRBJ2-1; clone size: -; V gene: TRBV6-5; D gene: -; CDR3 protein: CASSYPPDLKEFF; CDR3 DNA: TGTGCCAGCAGTTACCCCCCCGACTTGAAGGAGTTCTTC
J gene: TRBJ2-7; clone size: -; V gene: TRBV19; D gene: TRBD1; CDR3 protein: CASSTRRMGTGASEQYF; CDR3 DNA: TGTGCCAGTAGTACCCGAAGAATGGGGACAGGGGCTTCCGAGCAGTACTTC
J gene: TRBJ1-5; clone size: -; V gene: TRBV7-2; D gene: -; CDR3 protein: CASSLGGFEPQHF; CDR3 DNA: TGTGCCAGCAGCTTAGGGGGCTTTGAGCCCCAGCATTTT
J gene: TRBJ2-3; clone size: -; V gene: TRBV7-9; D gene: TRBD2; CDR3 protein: CASSASGGQAPRWAQYF; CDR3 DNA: TGTGCCAGCAGTGCTTCGGGGGGGCAAGCCCCTCGTTGGGCGCAGTATTTT
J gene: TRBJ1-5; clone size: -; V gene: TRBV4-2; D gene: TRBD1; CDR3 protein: CASSQDLQGAVAGNQPQHF; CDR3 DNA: TGTGCCAGCAGCCAAGACTTACAGGGGGCGGTTGCGGGGAATCAGCCCCAGCATTTT
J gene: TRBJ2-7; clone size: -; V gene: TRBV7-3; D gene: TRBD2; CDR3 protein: CASSLEGTSGTNEQYF; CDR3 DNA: TGTGCCAGCAGCTTAGAAGGGACTAGCGGGACCAACGAGCAGTACTTC
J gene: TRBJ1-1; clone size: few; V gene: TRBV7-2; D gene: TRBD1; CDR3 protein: CASSWDRVSPEAFF; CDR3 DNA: TGTGCCAGCAGCTGGGACAGGGTCTCCCCTGAAGCTTTCTTT
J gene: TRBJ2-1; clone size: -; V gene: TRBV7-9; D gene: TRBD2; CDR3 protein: CASSLEGGPNYEQFF; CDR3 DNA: TGTGCCAGCAGCTTAGAGGGAGGGCCGAACTATGAGCAGTTCTTC
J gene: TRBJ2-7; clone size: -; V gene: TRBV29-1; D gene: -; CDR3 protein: CSVDTGVDEQYF; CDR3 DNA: TGCAGCGTTGATACCGGGGTCGACGAGCAGTACTTC
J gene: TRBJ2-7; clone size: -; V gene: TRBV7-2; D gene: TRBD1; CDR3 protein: CASSFSQGAPFSYEQYF; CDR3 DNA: TGTGCCAGCAGCTTCTCACAGGGGGCACCATTCTCCTACGAGCAGTACTTC
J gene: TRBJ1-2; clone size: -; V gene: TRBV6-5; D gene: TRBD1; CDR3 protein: CASSYQRTGYGYTF; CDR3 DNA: TGTGCCAGCAGTTACCAGCGGACAGGGTATGGCTACACCTTC
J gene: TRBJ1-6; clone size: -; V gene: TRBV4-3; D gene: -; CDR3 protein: CASSQEPNRGNSPLHF; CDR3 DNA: TGCGCCAGCAGCCAAGAACCAAATCGGGGGAATTCACCCCTCCACTTT
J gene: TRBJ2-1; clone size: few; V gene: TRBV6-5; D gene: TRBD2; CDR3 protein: CASRGSGGEYNEQFF; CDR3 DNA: TGTGCCAGCAGGGGAAGCGGGGGGGAATACAATGAGCAGTTCTTC
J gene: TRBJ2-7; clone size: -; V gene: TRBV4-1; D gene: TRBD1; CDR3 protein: CASSHAGTGLSYEQYF; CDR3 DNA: TGCGCCAGCAGCCATGCCGGGACAGGCTTATCCTACGAGCAGTACTTC
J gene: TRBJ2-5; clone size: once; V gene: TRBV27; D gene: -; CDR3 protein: CASSSQAQETQYF; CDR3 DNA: TGTGCCAGCAGTTCCCAGGCCCAAGAGACCCAGTACTTC
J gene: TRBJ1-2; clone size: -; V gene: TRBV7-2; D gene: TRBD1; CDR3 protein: CASSLGSGGGYTF; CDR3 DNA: TGTGCCAGCAGCTTAGGTTCAGGGGGCGGTTACACCTTC
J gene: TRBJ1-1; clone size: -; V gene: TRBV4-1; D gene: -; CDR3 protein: CASSLGGAGDTEAFF; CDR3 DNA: TGCGCCAGCAGCCTCGGGGGGGCCGGGGACACTGAAGCTTTCTTT
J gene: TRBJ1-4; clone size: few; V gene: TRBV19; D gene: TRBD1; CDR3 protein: CASSVRTGAKDEKLFF; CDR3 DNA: TGTGCCAGTAGTGTCCGGACAGGGGCGAAGGATGAAAAACTGTTTTTT
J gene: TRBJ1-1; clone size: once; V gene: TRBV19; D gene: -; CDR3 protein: CASSVRRERNTEAFF; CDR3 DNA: TGTGCCAGTAGTGTCCGCCGGGAGAGAAACACTGAAGCTTTCTTT
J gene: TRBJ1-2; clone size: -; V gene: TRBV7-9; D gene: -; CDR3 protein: CASSLVTGYYGYTF; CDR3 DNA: TGTGCCAGCAGCTTAGTCACAGGGTACTATGGCTACACCTTC
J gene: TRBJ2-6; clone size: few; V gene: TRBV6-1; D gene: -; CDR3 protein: CASTLRGTGANVLTF; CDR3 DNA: TGTGCCAGCACCTTAAGGGGGACCGGGGCCAACGTCCTGACTTTC
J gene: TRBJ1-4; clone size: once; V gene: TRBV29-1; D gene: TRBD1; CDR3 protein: CSGGQLNEKLFF; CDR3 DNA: TGCAGCGGGGGACAGCTTAATGAAAAACTGTTTTTT
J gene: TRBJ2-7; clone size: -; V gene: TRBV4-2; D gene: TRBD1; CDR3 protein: CASSQGGQSYEQYF; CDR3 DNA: TGTGCCAGCAGCCAAGGGGGACAGTCCTACGAGCAGTACTTC
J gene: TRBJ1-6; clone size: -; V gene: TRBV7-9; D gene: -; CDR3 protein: CSSSFNEGLGNSPLHF; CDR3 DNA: TGTTCCAGCAGCTTTAATGAGGGATTGGGGAATTCACCCCTCCACTTT
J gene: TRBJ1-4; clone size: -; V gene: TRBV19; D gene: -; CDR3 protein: CASSSGLNNEKLFF; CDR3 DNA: TGTGCCAGTAGTAGCGGGCTAAATAATGAAAAACTGTTTTTT
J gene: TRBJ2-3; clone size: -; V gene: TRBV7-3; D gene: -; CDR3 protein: CASSLYSLTDTQYF; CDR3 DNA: TGTGCCAGCAGCCTCTATAGCCTCACAGATACGCAGTATTTT
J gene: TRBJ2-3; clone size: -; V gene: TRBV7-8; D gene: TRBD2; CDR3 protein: CASSQGTSGTDTQYF; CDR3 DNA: TGTGCCAGCAGCCAGGGGACTAGCGGCACAGATACGCAGTATTTT
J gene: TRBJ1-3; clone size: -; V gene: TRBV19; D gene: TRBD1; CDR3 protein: CATTTGGGNTIYF; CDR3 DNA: TGTGCCACTACGACAGGGGGCGGAAACACCATATATTTT
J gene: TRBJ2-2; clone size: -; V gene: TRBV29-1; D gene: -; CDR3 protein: CSVGGDWNTGELFF; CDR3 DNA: TGCAGCGTTGGAGGGGACTGGAACACCGGGGAGCTGTTTTTT
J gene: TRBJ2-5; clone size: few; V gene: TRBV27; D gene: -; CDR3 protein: CASSLATTQETQYF; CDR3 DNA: TGTGCCAGCAGTTTAGCAACTACCCAAGAGACCCAGTACTTC
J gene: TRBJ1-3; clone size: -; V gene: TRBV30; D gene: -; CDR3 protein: CAWSAALGHTIYF; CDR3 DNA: TGTGCCTGGAGTGCCGCGCTGGGGCACACCATATATTTT
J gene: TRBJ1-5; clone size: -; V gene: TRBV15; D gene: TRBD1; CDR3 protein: CATSRRDREWWDNQPQHF; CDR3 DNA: TGTGCCACCAGCAGGAGGGACAGGGAGTGGTGGGACAATCAGCCCCAGCATTTT